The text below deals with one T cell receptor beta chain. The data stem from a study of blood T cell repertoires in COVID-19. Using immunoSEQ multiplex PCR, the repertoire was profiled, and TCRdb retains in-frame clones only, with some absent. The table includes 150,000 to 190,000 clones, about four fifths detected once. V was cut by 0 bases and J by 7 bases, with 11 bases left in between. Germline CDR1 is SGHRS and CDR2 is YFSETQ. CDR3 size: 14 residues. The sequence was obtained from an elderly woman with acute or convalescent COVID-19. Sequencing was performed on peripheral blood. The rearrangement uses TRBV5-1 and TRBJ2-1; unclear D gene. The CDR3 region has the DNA TGCGCCAGCAGCTTGGAGGCGGCTTCGAATGAGCAGTTCTTC. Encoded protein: CASSLEAASNEQFF.